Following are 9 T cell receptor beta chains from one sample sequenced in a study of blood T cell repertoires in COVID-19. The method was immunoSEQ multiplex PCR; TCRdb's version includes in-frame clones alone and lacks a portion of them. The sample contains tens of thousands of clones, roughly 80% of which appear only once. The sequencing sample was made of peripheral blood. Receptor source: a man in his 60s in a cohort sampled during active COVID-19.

CDR3 sequence reads: CASSRRTRTNEKLFF. The CDR3 nucleotides are TGTGCCAGCAGTCGAAGGACAAGAACTAATGAAAAACTGTTTTTT. The gene calls are TRBV6-2 or TRBV6-3 and TRBJ1-4, with D possibly matching TRBD1 (5 bases). The CDR3 has 15 residues. Trimming stripped 5 bases from V and 1 base from J, with 11 bases between. Germline V gene lookup returns CDR1 MNHEY and CDR2 SVGEGT.

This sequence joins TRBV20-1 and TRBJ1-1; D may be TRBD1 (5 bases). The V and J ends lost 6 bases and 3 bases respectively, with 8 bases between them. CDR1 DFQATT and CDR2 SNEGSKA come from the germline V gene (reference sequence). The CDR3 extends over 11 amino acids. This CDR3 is CSAPRDTEAFF. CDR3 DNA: TGCAGTGCCCCCAGGGACACTGAAGCTTTCTTT.

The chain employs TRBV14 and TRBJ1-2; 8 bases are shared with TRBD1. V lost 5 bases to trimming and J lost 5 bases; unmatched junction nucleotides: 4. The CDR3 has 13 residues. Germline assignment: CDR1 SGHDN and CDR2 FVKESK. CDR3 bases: TGTGCCAGCAGCTTGGACAGGGTTTATGGCTACACCTTC. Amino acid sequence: CASSLDRVYGYTF.

CDR3 sequence: CASSLTGTEAFF. The DNA of the CDR3 is TGTGCCAGCAGCCTGACAGGGACTGAAGCTTTCTTT. This chain uses TRBV28 with TRBJ1-1; 7 bases agree with TRBD1. Per germline, CDR1 MDHEN and CDR2 SYDVKM. The junction had 3 bases not matched to a gene; V was cut back by 6 bases and J by 5 bases. The CDR3 contains 12 residues.

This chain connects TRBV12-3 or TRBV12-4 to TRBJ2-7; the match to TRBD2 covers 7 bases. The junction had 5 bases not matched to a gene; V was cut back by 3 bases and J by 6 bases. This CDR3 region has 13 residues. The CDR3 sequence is CASSFKRGFEQYF. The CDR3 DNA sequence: TGTGCCAGCAGTTTCAAGCGGGGTTTCGAGCAGTACTTC.

The CDR3 reads CASSFRGGGTEAFF. The CDR3 bases are TGTGCCAGCAGTTTTCGAGGGGGCGGCACTGAAGCTTTCTTT. This rearrangement joins TRBV27 to TRBJ1-1, with TRBD1 identical over 7 bases. This CDR3 is built from 14 residues. Germline V gives CDR1 MNHEY, CDR2 SMNVEV (reference sequence). Germline trimming cut 3 bases from V and 4 bases from J; bases unmatched to any gene: 5.

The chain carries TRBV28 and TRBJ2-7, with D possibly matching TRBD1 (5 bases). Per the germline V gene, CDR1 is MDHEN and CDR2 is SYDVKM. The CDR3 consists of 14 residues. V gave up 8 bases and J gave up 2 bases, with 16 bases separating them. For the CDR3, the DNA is TGTGCCAGCGAAAAAAGCCCAGGGCCCTACGAGCAGTACTTC. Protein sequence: CASEKSPGPYEQYF.

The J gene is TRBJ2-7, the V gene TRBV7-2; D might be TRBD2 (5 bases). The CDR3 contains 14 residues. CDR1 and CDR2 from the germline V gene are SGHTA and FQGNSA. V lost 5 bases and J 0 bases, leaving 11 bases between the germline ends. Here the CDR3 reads CASSNYGDSYEQYF. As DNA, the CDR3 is TGTGCCAGCAGCAACTACGGGGACTCCTACGAGCAGTACTTC. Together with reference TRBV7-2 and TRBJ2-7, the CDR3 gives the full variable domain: GAGVSQSPSNKVTEKGKDVELRCDPISGHTALYWYRQSLGQGLEFLIYFQGNSAPDKSGLPSDRFSAERTGGSVSTLTIQRTQQEDSAVYLCASSNYGDSYEQYFGPGTRLTVT.

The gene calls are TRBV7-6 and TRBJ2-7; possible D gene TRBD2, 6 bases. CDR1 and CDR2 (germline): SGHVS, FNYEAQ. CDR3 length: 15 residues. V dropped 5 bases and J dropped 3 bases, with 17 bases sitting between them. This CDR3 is CASSPSGGVDYEQYF. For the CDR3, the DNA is TGTGCCAGCAGCCCATCAGGCGGGGTGGACTACGAGCAGTACTTC.